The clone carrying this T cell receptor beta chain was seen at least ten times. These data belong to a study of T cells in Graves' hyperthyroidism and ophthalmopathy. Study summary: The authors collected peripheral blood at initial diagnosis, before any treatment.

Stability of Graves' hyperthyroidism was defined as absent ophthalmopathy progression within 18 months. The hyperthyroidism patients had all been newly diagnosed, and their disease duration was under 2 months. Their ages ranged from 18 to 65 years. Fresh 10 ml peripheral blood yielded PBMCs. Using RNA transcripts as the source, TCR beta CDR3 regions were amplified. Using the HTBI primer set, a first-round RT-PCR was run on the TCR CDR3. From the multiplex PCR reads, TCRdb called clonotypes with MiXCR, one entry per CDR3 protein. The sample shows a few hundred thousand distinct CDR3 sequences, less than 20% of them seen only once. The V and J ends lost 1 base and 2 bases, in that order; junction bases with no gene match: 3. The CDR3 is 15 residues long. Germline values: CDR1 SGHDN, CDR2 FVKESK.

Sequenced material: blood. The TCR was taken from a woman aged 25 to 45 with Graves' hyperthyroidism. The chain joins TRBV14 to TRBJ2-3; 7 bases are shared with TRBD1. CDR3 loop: CASSQGQGFTDTQYF. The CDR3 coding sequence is TGTGCCAGCAGCCAAGGACAGGGTTTCACAGATACGCAGTATTTT.